The source of this T cell receptor (beta chain) is a study of T cells in Graves' hyperthyroidism and ophthalmopathy. This clonotype was seen at least ten times. After removal of 2 bases from V and 4 bases from J, the junction contained 1 base not matched to a gene. The CDR3 totals 15 residues. Germline loops: CDR1 MRHNA, CDR2 SNTAGT. Researchers took RNA transcripts and amplified the TCR beta CDR3 regions from them. The TCR CDR3 first-round RT-PCR relied on the HTBI primer set. TCRdb re-called the multiplex PCR reads with MiXCR, one entry per CDR3 protein. The sample lists approximately 600,000 distinct CDR3 sequences; 15% to 20% were seen once.

The specimen was blood. This clonotype was sampled from a woman aged 25-40 years with Graves' hyperthyroidism. The V call is TRBV6-4, the J call TRBJ2-3; 12 nucleotides align to TRBD1. The CDR3 loop reads CASSDGTGGADTQYF. CDR3 DNA: TGTGCCAGCAGTGACGGGACAGGGGGCGCAGATACGCAGTATTTT.